The clone carrying this T cell receptor (beta chain) showed up just once. Per the original data handling: Estimated nucleated cell counts came from reference gene primer amplification. Profiled with immunoSEQ multiplex PCR; TCRdb holds only in-frame clones, not every one. That table is the source of V, J and clone size, and D and trimming were worked out from the DNA. This sample yields 200,000 to 250,000 clones, of which roughly nine tenths are seen a single time; more than 5.5% belongs to the top ten. The sample originates from a study of blood T cell repertoires in COVID-19. Study background: Italy, Spain and the United States were the sources of the convalescent and acute COVID-19 samples. In each case, the material was cDNA or gDNA derived from T cells, B-cell-depleted T cells, or PBMCs.

The CDR3 is 14 amino acids. Germline V gene data show CDR1 as SEHNR and CDR2 as FQNEAQ (reference sequence). The ends were cut back, 0 bases at V and 1 base at J, with 6 bases in the middle. This clonotype was sampled from a man aged 60 to 75 who had recovered from COVID-19. Material for sequencing was peripheral blood. The chain couples TRBV7-9 to TRBJ1-1; D is ambiguous. The CDR3 protein is CASSLASGNTEAFF. The CDR3 nucleotides read TGTGCCAGCAGCTTAGCGTCAGGGAACACTGAAGCTTTCTTT. The variable domain in full, with the rest retrieved from reference TRBV7-9 and TRBJ1-1, is DTGVSQNPRHKITKRGQNVTFRCDPISEHNRLYWYRQTLGQGPEFLTYFQNEAQLEKSRLLSDRFSAERPKGSFSTLEIQRTEQGDSAMYLCASSLASGNTEAFFGQGTRLTVV.